The rows below give T cell receptor beta chains drawn from one sample of a study of STAT5B mutations in CD4+ large granular lymphocyte leukemia. The method was immunoSEQ multiplex PCR; TCRdb's version includes in-frame clones alone and lacks a portion of them. This sample has more than 25,000 clones, with around 78% found just once. The sample consisted of CD4+ T cells from blood buffy coats. Source of these receptors: a human donor in good health. Each CDR3 is given with its conserved first and last residue. The D gene is left open where the match is weak. Size values are once, few and many counts, or a class for expanded clones, and some rows have none.

d_call: -
clone_size: -
j_call: TRBJ1-5
v_call: TRBV30
cdr3_aa: CAWRPPGGRDQPQHF
cdr3_nt: TGTGCCTGGAGACCACCGGGGGGGCGGGATCAGCCCCAGCATTTT

d_call: -
clone_size: -
j_call: TRBJ2-7
v_call: TRBV28
cdr3_aa: CASRGGTYEQYF
cdr3_nt: TGTGCCAGCAGGGGGGGCACCTACGAGCAGTACTTC

d_call: TRBD1
clone_size: -
j_call: TRBJ1-5
v_call: TRBV10-3
cdr3_aa: CAISPDRGNQPQHF
cdr3_nt: TGTGCCATCAGTCCGGACAGGGGGAATCAGCCCCAGCATTTT

d_call: TRBD1
clone_size: -
j_call: TRBJ1-3
v_call: TRBV28
cdr3_aa: CASRNRGSGNTIYF
cdr3_nt: TGTGCCAGCAGGAACAGGGGATCTGGAAACACCATATATTTT

d_call: -
clone_size: -
j_call: TRBJ1-1
v_call: TRBV6-1
cdr3_aa: CASSDRTGVNTEAFF
cdr3_nt: TGTGCCAGCAGTGATAGGACCGGGGTTAACACTGAAGCTTTCTTT

d_call: -
clone_size: -
j_call: TRBJ1-1
v_call: TRBV27
cdr3_aa: CASSFSRGNTEAFF
cdr3_nt: TGTGCCAGCAGTTTCAGTAGGGGGAACACTGAAGCTTTCTTT

d_call: -
clone_size: -
j_call: TRBJ2-2
v_call: TRBV2
cdr3_aa: CASSVLNTGELFF
cdr3_nt: TGTGCCAGCAGTGTACTTAACACCGGGGAGCTGTTTTTT

d_call: -
clone_size: once
j_call: TRBJ2-2
v_call: TRBV11-2
cdr3_aa: CASSLSQGMAGELFF
cdr3_nt: TGTGCCAGCAGCTTATCCCAGGGAATGGCCGGGGAGCTGTTTTTT

d_call: -
clone_size: -
j_call: TRBJ2-6
v_call: TRBV18
cdr3_aa: CASSPPGGTGANVLTF
cdr3_nt: TGTGCCAGCTCACCCCCAGGTGGCACTGGGGCCAACGTCCTGACTTTC

d_call: -
clone_size: -
j_call: TRBJ2-5
v_call: TRBV30
cdr3_aa: CAWSVEFTQETQYF
cdr3_nt: TGTGCCTGGAGTGTAGAGTTCACTCAAGAGACCCAGTACTTC

d_call: -
clone_size: few
j_call: TRBJ1-1
v_call: TRBV18
cdr3_aa: CASSPLRTKNTEAFF
cdr3_nt: TGTGCCAGCTCACCCCTCAGGACCAAGAACACTGAAGCTTTCTTT

d_call: TRBD2
clone_size: -
j_call: TRBJ2-1
v_call: TRBV30
cdr3_aa: CAWTPGLAGGEQFF
cdr3_nt: TGTGCCTGGACACCGGGACTAGCGGGGGGTGAGCAGTTCTTC

d_call: TRBD2
clone_size: -
j_call: TRBJ2-5
v_call: TRBV29-1
cdr3_aa: CSVVGHRGGETQYF
cdr3_nt: TGCAGCGTTGTGGGGCATCGGGGGGGAGAGACCCAGTACTTC

d_call: -
clone_size: -
j_call: TRBJ1-5
v_call: TRBV15
cdr3_aa: CATAMGGNQPQHF
cdr3_nt: TGTGCCACCGCCATGGGGGGCAATCAGCCCCAGCATTTT

d_call: TRBD1
clone_size: -
j_call: TRBJ2-5
v_call: TRBV19
cdr3_aa: CASRNNRGLGETQYF
cdr3_nt: TGTGCCAGTAGAAATAACAGGGGGCTTGGGGAGACCCAGTACTTC

d_call: TRBD1
clone_size: -
j_call: TRBJ1-5
v_call: TRBV2
cdr3_aa: CASSAGGQGGQPQHF
cdr3_nt: TGTGCCAGCAGTGCCGGCGGACAGGGTGGTCAGCCCCAGCATTTT

d_call: TRBD1
clone_size: -
j_call: TRBJ2-7
v_call: TRBV11-2
cdr3_aa: CASSRTGYSYEQYF
cdr3_nt: TGTGCCAGCAGCCGGACAGGGTATTCCTACGAGCAGTACTTC

d_call: -
clone_size: once
j_call: TRBJ2-1
v_call: TRBV19
cdr3_aa: CASSMRGGVYNEQFF
cdr3_nt: TGTGCCAGTAGTATGCGCGGAGGGGTCTACAATGAGCAGTTCTTC